These 2 T cell receptor beta chains originate from one sample sequenced in a study of T cell responses to AZD1222 COVID-19 vaccine. The method was immunoSEQ multiplex PCR; TCRdb's version includes in-frame clones alone and lacks a portion of them. Seen here are some 86,000 clones, around 80% observed once, and the top ten hold 20% to 25%. Sequenced material: peripheral blood, taken on day 0 of AZD1222 vaccination. The source is an adult in good health.

The genes are TRBV18 and TRBJ1-5; TRBD1 might be the D (6 bases). The V end lost 4 bases, the J end lost 3 bases, and 10 bases lay between the germline ends. CDR1 is KGHSH and CDR2 is LQKENI in the germline V gene. The CDR3 length is 14 residues. The CDR3 nucleotides are TGTGCCAGCTCACTACGGGACATCAATCAGCCCCAGCATTTT. Translated: CASSLRDINQPQHF.

J is TRBJ2-7 and V is TRBV14; 8 nucleotides align to TRBD2. Trimming cost V 3 bases and J 4 bases; bases outside gene matches: 8. Germline V gene data show CDR1 as SGHDN and CDR2 as FVKESK. The CDR3 sequence is 15 residues long. For the CDR3, the DNA is TGTGCCAGCAGCCATTTCGGGAGGGCCCGGTACGAGCAGTACTTC. Translating it yields CASSHFGRARYEQYF.